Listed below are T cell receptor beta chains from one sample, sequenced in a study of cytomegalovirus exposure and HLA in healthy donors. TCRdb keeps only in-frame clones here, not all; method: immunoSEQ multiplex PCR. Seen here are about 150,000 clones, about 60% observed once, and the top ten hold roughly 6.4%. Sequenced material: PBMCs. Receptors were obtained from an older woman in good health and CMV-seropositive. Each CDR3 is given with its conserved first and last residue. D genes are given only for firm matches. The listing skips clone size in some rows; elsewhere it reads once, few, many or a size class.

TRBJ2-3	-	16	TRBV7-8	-	CASSPDRAPSTDTQYF	TGTGCCAGCAGCCCCGATCGAGCGCCTAGCACAGATACGCAGTATTTT
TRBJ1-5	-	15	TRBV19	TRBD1	CASSPGTGEGQPQHF	TGTGCCAGTAGTCCCGGGACAGGGGAGGGACAGCCCCAGCATTTT
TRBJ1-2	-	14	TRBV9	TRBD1	CASSVGTGLNGYTF	TGTGCCAGCAGCGTAGGGACAGGGTTAAACGGCTACACCTTC
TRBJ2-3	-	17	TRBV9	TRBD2	CASSPGTSGTFTDTQYF	TGTGCCAGCAGCCCCGGGACTAGCGGGACGTTCACAGATACGCAGTATTTT
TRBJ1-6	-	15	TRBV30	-	CAWSVHPGQNSPLHF	TGTGCCTGGAGTGTACACCCGGGACAAAATTCACCCCTCCACTTT
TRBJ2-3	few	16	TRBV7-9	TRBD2	CASSSRAGGPIDTQYF	TGTGCCAGCAGCTCGAGAGCGGGAGGGCCCATAGATACGCAGTATTTT
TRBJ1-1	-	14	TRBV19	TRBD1	CASSIGTGLGEAFF	TGTGCCAGTAGTATTGGGACAGGGCTCGGTGAAGCTTTCTTT
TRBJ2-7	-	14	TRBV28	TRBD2	CASSGISGGDEQYF	TGTGCCAGCAGCGGAATTTCCGGGGGGGACGAGCAGTACTTC
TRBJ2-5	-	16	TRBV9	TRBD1	CASSVAPGQGGETQYF	TGTGCCAGCAGCGTAGCTCCTGGACAGGGGGGCGAGACCCAGTACTTC
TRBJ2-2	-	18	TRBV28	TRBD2	CASSLGTSGRFGAGELFF	TGTGCCAGCAGTTTAGGGACTAGCGGGAGGTTCGGGGCCGGGGAGCTGTTTTTT
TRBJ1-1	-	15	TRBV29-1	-	CSVEESGWGNTEAFF	TGCAGCGTTGAAGAGTCAGGGTGGGGGAACACTGAAGCTTTCTTT
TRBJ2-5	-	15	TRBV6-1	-	CASPRWTAGGMTQYF	TGTGCCAGCCCTCGCTGGACGGCCGGGGGAATGACCCAGTACTTC
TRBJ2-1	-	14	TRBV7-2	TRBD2	CASSLRLATNEQFF	TGTGCCAGCAGCTTACGACTAGCGACCAATGAGCAGTTCTTC